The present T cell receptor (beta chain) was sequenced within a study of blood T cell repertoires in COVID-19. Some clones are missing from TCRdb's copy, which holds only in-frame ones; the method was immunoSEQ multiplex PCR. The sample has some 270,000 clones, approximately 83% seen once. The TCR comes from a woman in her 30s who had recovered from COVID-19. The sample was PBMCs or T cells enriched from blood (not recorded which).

CDR3 loop: CASSLSGTATNEKLFF. In DNA, the CDR3 is TGTGCCAGCAGTTTATCTGGGACAGCAACTAATGAAAAACTGTTTTTT. The J gene is TRBJ1-4, the V gene TRBV27, with 7 bases identical to TRBD1. Per germline, CDR1 MNHEY and CDR2 SMNVEV (reference sequence). The CDR3 is 16 amino acids. The ends lost 0 bases at V and 0 bases at J; junction bases unmatched: 1. Supplemented by reference TRBV27 and TRBJ1-4, the full variable domain reads EAQVTQNPRYLITVTGKKLTVTCSQNMNHEYMSWYRQDPGLGLRQIYYSMNVEVTDKGDVPEGYKVSRKEKRNFPLILESPSPNQTSLYFCASSLSGTATNEKLFFGSGTQLSVL.